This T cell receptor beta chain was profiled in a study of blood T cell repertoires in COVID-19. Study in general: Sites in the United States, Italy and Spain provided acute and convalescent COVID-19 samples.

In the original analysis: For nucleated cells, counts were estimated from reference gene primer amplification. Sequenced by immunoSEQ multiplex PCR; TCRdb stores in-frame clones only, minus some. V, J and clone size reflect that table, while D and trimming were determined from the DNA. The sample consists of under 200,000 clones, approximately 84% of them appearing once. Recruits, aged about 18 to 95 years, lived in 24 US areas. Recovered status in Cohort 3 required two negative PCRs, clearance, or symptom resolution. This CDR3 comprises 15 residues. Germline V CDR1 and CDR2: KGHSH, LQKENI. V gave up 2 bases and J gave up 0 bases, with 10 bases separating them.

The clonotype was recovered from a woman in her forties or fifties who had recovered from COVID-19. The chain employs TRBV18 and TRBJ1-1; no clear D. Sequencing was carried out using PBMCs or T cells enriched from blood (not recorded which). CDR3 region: CASSPSGGMNTEAFF. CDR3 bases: TGTGCCAGCTCACCATCGGGAGGCATGAACACTGAAGCTTTCTTT.